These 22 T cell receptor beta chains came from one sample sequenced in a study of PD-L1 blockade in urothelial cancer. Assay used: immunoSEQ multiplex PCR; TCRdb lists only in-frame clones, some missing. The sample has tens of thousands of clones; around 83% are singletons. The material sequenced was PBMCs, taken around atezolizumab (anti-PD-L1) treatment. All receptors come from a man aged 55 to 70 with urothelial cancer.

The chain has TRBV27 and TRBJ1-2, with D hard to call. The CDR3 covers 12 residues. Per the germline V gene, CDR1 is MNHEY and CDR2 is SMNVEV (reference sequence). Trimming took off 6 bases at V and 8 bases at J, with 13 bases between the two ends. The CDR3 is CASSNSGRGYTF. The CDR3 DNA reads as TGTGCCAGCAGCAACTCCGGTCGAGGCTACACCTTC.

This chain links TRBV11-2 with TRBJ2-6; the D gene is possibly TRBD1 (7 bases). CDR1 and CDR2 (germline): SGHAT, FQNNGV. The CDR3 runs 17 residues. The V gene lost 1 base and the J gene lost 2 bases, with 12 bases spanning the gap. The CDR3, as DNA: TGTGCCAGCAGCTTAGTAGGAGGGGGCCCTGGGGCCAACGTCCTGACTTTC. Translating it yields CASSLVGGGPGANVLTF. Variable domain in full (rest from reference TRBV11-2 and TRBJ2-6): EAGVAQSPRYKIIEKRQSVAFWCNPISGHATLYWYQQILGQGPKLLIQFQNNGVVDDSQLPKDRFSAERLKGVDSTLKIQPAKLEDSAVYLCASSLVGGGPGANVLTFGAGSRLTVL.

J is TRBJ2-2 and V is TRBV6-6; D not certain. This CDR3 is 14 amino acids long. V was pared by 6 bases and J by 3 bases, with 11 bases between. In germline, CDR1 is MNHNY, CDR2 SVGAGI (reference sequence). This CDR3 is CASRPAIDTGELFF. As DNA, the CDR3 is TGTGCCAGCAGACCCGCTATTGACACCGGGGAGCTGTTTTTT.

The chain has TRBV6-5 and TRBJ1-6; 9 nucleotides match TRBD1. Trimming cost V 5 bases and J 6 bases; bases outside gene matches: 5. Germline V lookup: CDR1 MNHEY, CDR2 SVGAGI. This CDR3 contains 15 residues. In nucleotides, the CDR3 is TGTGCCAGCAGTCGGACAGGGGATGCTAATTCACCCCTCCACTTT. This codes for CASSRTGDANSPLHF.

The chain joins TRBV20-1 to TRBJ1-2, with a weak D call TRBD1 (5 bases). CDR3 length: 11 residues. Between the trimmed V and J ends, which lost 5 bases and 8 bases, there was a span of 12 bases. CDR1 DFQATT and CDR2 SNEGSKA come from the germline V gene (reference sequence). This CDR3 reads CSAGGGEGYTF. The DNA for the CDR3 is TGCAGTGCTGGCGGGGGGGAAGGCTACACCTTC.

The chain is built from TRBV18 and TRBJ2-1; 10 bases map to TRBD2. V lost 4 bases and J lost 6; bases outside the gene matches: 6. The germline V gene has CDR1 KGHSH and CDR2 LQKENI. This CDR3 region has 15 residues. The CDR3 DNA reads TGTGCCAGCTCACGGAGCGGGAGGGTCGGCAATGAGCAGTTCTTC. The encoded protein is CASSRSGRVGNEQFF.

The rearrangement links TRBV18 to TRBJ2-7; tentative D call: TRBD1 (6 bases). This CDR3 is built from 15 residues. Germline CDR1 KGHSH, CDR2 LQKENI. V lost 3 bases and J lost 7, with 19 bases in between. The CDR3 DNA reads TGTGCCAGCTCACCTTTCACAGGGTTCACAAGAGAGCAGTACTTC. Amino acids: CASSPFTGFTREQYF.

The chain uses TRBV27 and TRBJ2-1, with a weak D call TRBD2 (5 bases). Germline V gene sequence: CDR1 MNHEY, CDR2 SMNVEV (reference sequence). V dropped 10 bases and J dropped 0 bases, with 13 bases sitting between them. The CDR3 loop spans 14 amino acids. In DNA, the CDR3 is TGTGCCACGAGGCAGCGGATCTCCTACAATGAGCAGTTCTTC. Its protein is CATRQRISYNEQFF.

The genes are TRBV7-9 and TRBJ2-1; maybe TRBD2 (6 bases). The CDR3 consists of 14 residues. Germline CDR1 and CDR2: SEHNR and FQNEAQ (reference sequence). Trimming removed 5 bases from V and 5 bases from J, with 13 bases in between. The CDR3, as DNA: TGTGCCAGCAGCCCGGGACTCTCACACAATGAGCAGTTCTTC. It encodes CASSPGLSHNEQFF.

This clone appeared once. The CDR3 is CASGPSGTPNTEAFF. CDR3 nucleotides: TGTGCCAGCGGGCCATCCGGGACACCGAACACTGAAGCTTTCTTT. The V call is TRBV6-4, the J call TRBJ1-1; possible D gene TRBD1, 6 bases. CDR1 is MRHNA, CDR2 SNTAGT, per germline. V was cut by 8 bases and J by 1 base, with 17 bases left in between. The CDR3 has 15 amino acids.

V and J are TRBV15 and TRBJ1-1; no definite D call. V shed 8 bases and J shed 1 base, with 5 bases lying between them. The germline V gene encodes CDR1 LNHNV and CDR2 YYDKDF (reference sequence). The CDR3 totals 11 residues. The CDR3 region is CATEENTEAFF. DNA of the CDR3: TGTGCCACCGAGGAGAACACTGAAGCTTTCTTT. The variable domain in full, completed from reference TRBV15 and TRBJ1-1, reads DAMVIQNPRYQVTQFGKPVTLSCSQTLNHNVMYWYQQKSSQAPKLLFHYYDKDFNNEADTPDNFQSRRPNTSFCFLDIRSPGLGDTAMYLCATEENTEAFFGQGTRLTVV.

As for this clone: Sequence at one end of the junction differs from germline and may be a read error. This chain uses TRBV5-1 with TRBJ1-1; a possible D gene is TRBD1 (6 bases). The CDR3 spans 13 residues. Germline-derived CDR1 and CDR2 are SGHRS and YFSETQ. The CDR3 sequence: CASRLDSNTEAFF. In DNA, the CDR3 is TGCGCCAGCAGATTGGACAGCAACACTGAAGCTTTCTTT.

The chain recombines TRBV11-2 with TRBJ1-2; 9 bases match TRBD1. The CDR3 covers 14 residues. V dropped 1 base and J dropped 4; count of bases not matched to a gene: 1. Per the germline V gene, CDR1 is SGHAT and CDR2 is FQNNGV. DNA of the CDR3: TGTGCCAGCAGCTTAGCGGGACAGGGCTATGGCTACACCTTC. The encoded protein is CASSLAGQGYGYTF. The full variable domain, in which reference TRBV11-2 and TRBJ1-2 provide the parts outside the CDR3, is EAGVAQSPRYKIIEKRQSVAFWCNPISGHATLYWYQQILGQGPKLLIQFQNNGVVDDSQLPKDRFSAERLKGVDSTLKIQPAKLEDSAVYLCASSLAGQGYGYTFGSGTRLTVV.

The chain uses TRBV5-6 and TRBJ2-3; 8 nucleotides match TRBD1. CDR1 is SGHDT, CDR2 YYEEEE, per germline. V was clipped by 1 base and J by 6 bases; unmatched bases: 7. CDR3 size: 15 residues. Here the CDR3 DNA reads TGTGCCAGCAGCTTGAGCAGGGGGCGCATGGATACGCAGTATTTT. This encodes CASSLSRGRMDTQYF.

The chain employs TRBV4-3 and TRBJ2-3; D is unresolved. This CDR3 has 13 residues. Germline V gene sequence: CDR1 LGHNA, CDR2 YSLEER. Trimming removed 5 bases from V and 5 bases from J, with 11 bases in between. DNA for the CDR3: TGCGCCAGCAGCGTATCTTACGGAGATACGCAGTATTTT. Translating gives CASSVSYGDTQYF.

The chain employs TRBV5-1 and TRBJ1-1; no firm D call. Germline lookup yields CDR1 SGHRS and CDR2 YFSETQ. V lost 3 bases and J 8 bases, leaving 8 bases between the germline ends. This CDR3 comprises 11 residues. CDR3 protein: CASSSSSEAFF. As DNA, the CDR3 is TGCGCCAGCAGCTCGAGCTCAGAAGCTTTCTTT.

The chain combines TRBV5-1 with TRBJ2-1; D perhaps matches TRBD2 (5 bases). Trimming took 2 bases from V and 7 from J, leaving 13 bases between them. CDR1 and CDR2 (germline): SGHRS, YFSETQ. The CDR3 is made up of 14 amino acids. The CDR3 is CASSLGPSSNEQFF. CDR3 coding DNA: TGCGCCAGCAGCTTAGGTCCTAGCTCGAATGAGCAGTTCTTC.

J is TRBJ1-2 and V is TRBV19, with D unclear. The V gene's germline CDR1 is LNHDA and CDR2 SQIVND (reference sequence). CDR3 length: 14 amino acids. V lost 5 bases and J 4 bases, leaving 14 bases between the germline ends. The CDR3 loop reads CASSLLVPFYGYTF. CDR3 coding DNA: TGTGCCAGTAGTCTCCTCGTCCCTTTCTATGGCTACACCTTC. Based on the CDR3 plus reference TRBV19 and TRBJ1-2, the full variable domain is DGGITQSPKYLFRKEGQNVTLSCEQNLNHDAMYWYRQDPGQGLRLIYYSQIVNDFQKGDIAEGYSVSREKKESFPLTVTSAQKNPTAFYLCASSLLVPFYGYTFGSGTRLTVV.

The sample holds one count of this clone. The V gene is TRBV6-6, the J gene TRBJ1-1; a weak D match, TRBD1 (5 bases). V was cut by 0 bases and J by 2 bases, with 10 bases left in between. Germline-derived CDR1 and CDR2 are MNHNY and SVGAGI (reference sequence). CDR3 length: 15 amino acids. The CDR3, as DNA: TGTGCCAGCAGTTACTCCGGGGGGGGAAACACTGAAGCTTTCTTT. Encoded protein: CASSYSGGGNTEAFF.

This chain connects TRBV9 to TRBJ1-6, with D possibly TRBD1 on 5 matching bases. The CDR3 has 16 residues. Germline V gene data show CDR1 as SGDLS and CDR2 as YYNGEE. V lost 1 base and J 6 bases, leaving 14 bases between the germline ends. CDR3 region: CASSVQPGGTNSPLHF. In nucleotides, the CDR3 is TGTGCCAGCAGCGTACAGCCGGGCGGGACTAATTCACCCCTCCACTTT.

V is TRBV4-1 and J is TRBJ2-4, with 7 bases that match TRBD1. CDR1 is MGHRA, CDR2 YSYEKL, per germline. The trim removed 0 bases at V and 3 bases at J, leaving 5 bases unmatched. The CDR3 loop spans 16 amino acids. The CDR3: CASSQDTGVSKNIQYF. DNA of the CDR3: TGCGCCAGCAGCCAAGATACAGGGGTGAGCAAAAACATTCAGTACTTC.

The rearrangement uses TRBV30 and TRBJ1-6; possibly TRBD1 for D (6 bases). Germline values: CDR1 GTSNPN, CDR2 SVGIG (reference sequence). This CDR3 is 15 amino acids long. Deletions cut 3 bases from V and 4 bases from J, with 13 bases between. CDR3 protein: CAWSDDRSYNSPLHF. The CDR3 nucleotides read TGTGCCTGGAGCGATGACAGGAGTTATAATTCACCCCTCCACTTT. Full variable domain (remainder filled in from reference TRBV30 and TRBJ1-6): SQTIHQWPATLVQPVGSPLSLECTVEGTSNPNLYWYRQAAGRGLQLLFYSVGIGQISSEVPQNLSASRPQDRQFILSSKKLLLSDSGFYLCAWSDDRSYNSPLHFGNGTRLTVT.